The text below deals with one T cell receptor (beta chain). The sample originates from a study of shared clonotypes between healthy human individuals. CDR3 length: 16 amino acids. Germline values: CDR1 SGHVS, CDR2 FNYEAQ. Unmatched junction bases numbered 3, after V lost 3 bases and J lost 0 bases. CD45RO-negative, CCR7-selected cells formed the naive CD8 fraction, which excluded terminally differentiated effector memory CD45RA+ cells. The repertoire was sequenced with immunoSEQ multiplex PCR; TCRdb's copy has only in-frame clones and lacks some. The table has approximately 810,000 clones, 92% seen once.

The receptor's source is a man younger than 40 in good health. The chain carries TRBV7-6 and TRBJ2-3; 10 bases match TRBD2. Sequencing was carried out using naive CD8+ T cells sorted from blood. The CDR3 protein is CASSFTSGASTDTQYF. The CDR3 DNA reads TGTGCCAGCAGCTTCACTAGCGGGGCTAGCACAGATACGCAGTATTTT.